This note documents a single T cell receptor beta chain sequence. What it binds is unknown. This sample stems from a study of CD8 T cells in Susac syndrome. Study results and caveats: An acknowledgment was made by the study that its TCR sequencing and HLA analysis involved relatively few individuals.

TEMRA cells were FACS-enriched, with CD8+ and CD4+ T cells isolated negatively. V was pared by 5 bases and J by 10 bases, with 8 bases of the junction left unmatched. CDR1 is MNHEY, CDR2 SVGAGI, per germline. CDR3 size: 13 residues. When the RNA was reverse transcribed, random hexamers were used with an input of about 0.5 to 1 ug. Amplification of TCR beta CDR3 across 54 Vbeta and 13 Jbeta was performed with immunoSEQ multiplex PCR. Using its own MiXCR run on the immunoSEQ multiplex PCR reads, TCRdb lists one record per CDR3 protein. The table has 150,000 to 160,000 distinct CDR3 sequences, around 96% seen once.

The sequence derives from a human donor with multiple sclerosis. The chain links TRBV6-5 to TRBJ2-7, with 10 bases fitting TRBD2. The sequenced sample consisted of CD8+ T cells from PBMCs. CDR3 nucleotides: TGTGCCAGCAGTGGAAGTAGCGGGGGGTCCCAGTACTTC. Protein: CASSGSSGGSQYF.